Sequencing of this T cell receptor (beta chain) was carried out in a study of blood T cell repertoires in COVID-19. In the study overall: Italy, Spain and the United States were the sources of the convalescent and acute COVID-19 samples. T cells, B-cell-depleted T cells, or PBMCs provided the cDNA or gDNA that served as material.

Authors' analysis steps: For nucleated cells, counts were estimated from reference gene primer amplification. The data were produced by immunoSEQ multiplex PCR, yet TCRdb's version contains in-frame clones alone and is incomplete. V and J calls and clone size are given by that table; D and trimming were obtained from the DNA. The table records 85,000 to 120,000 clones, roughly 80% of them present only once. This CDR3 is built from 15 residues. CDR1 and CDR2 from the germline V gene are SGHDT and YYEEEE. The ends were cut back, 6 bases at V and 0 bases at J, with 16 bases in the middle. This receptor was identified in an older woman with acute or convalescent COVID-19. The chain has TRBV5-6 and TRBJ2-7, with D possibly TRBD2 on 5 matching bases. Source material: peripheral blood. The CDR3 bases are TGTGCCAGCAAGTTTACGCTAAGCGGCTCCTACGAGCAGTACTTC. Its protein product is CASKFTLSGSYEQYF.